The 30 T cell receptor beta chains in this list originate from one sample, sequenced in a study of graft-versus-host responses after intestinal transplantation. These TCRs are of unknown antigen specificity. Libraries were prepared by immunoSEQ multiplex PCR; TCRdb keeps only in-frame clonotypes and omits some of them. The sample includes 65,000 to 90,000 clones, 80% to 95% of them seen just once. Sample: unstimulated CD8+ T cells sorted from spleen or lymph node cells, taken before transplant. The source is a human donor who was the organ donor for an intestinal transplant.

This chain links TRBV9 with TRBJ1-2, with D maybe TRBD1 (6 bases). CDR3 length: 14 amino acids. Germline CDR1 and CDR2: SGDLS and YYNGEE. V was clipped by 3 bases and J by 4 bases, with 13 bases between them. For the CDR3, the DNA is TGTGCCAGCAGCGCCTCAGGGGCCTTCTATGGCTACACCTTC. As protein: CASSASGAFYGYTF.

J is TRBJ1-2 and V is TRBV5-1; TRBD1 matches 7 bases. This CDR3 has 16 amino acids. J was trimmed by 6 bases and V by 1 base; bases with no gene match: 12. Per the germline V gene, CDR1 is SGHRS and CDR2 is YFSETQ. The CDR3 nucleotides read TGCGCCAGCAGCTTGTACGCAGGGGGGAAAATCAATGGCTACACCTTC. Encoded protein: CASSLYAGGKINGYTF.

The chain carries TRBV5-1 and TRBJ2-2; possibly TRBD1 for D (5 bases). The CDR3 has 14 amino acids. Germline values: CDR1 SGHRS, CDR2 YFSETQ. Trimming stripped 4 bases from V and 5 bases from J, with 12 bases between. Written as DNA, the CDR3 is TGCGCCAGCAGCCCTGACAGTACTACCGGGGAGCTGTTTTTT. It specifies CASSPDSTTGELFF. The full variable domain, rest sourced from reference TRBV5-1 and TRBJ2-2, is KAGVTQTPRYLIKTRGQQVTLSCSPISGHRSVSWYQQTPGQGLQFLFEYFSETQRNKGNFPGRFSGRQFSNSRSEMNVSTLELGDSALYLCASSPDSTTGELFFGEGSRLTVL.

V gene TRBV19 combines with J gene TRBJ1-1; 8 positions match TRBD1. V trimming: 5 bases; J trimming: 11 bases; junction bases outside the gene matches: 13. The CDR3 spans 14 residues. CDR1 is LNHDA and CDR2 is SQIVND in the germline V gene (reference sequence). CDR3 in amino acids: CASSPTGDPGSAFF. The CDR3 DNA is TGTGCCAGTAGTCCGACAGGGGACCCTGGGAGTGCTTTCTTT.

V usage is TRBV5-4 and J usage is TRBJ1-2; tentatively, D is TRBD1 (6 bases). V gave up 1 base and J gave up 6 bases, with 10 bases separating them. Germline V gene lookup returns CDR1 SGHNT and CDR2 YYREEE (reference sequence). The length of the CDR3 is 13 residues. CDR3 protein: CASSLWGADGYTF. CDR3 nucleotides: TGTGCCAGCAGCTTGTGGGGGGCGGATGGCTACACCTTC.

This chain links TRBV27 with TRBJ2-1; 12 bases are a match to TRBD2. This CDR3 contains 16 residues. V shed 5 bases, J shed 6 bases, and the junction held 8 bases outside the gene matches. The germline V gene encodes CDR1 MNHEY and CDR2 SMNVEV (reference sequence). The CDR3 reads CASSLTTSGSTNEQFF. The DNA of the CDR3 is TGTGCCAGCAGTCTAACGACTAGCGGGAGTACCAATGAGCAGTTCTTC.

J is TRBJ2-1 and V is TRBV27; 7 positions match TRBD2. The germline gives CDR1 MNHEY, CDR2 SMNVEV (reference sequence). The junction had 4 bases not matched to a gene; V was cut back by 2 bases and J by 6 bases. The CDR3 extends over 14 amino acids. The CDR3 is CASSLMGGGNEQFF. The CDR3, as DNA: TGTGCCAGCAGTTTAATGGGGGGGGGCAATGAGCAGTTCTTC.

The chain is built from TRBV19 and TRBJ1-1; 8 bases are shared with TRBD1. CDR1 LNHDA and CDR2 SQIVND come from the germline V gene (reference sequence). V lost 6 bases to trimming and J lost 1 base; unmatched junction nucleotides: 4. This CDR3 is 14 amino acids long. Here the CDR3 DNA reads TGTGCCAGTAGCCCCGGGACAGGGAACACTGAAGCTTTCTTT. Translated, it gives CASSPGTGNTEAFF.

The rearrangement links TRBV6-5 to TRBJ2-7; 8 positions agree with TRBD2. V lost 6 bases to trimming and J lost 4 bases; unmatched junction nucleotides: 5. The V gene's germline CDR1 is MNHEY and CDR2 SVGAGI. The CDR3 runs to 13 residues. CDR3 nucleotide sequence: TGTGCCAGCAGCCCGGGACTAGGGTACGAGCAGTACTTC. Its protein is CASSPGLGYEQYF.

The chain couples TRBV5-1 to TRBJ1-2, with a tentative D call TRBD1 (6 bases). V lost 3 bases to trimming and J lost 1 base, with 10 bases between them. The CDR3 is made up of 14 amino acids. Germline CDR1 is SGHRS and CDR2 is YFSETQ. CDR3 sequence: CASSSQGDNYGYTF. CDR3 DNA sequence: TGCGCCAGCAGCTCACAGGGAGATAACTATGGCTACACCTTC.

CDR3 sequence (DNA): TGTGCCAGCAGCTTGGGGCCGGAGGATAACTATGGCTACACCTTC. This sequence encodes CASSLGPEDNYGYTF. The rearrangement uses TRBV7-6 and TRBJ1-2; D is perhaps TRBD1 (5 bases). The length of the CDR3 is 15 residues. V shed 3 bases and J shed 1 base, with 12 bases lying between them. Germline V gene data show CDR1 as SGHVS and CDR2 as FNYEAQ.

CDR3 sequence reads: CASKDRGEGQYF. The CDR3 DNA follows: TGTGCCAGCAAGGACAGGGGCGAGGGCCAGTACTTC. This chain joins TRBV5-4 and TRBJ2-5, with TRBD1 identical over 9 bases. The V segment lost 6 bases and the J segment 10 bases; nucleotides outside the gene matches: 7. Per germline, CDR1 SGHNT and CDR2 YYREEE (reference sequence). The CDR3 covers 12 residues.

The gene calls are TRBV30 and TRBJ1-2, with 7 bases identical to TRBD1. The CDR3 loop spans 14 amino acids. Germline V gives CDR1 GTSNPN, CDR2 SVGIG (reference sequence). J lost 7 bases, V lost 0 bases, and 8 bases had no gene match. The CDR3 sequence is CAWSVLSGGGGYTF. In DNA, the CDR3 is TGTGCCTGGAGTGTACTGTCAGGGGGGGGTGGCTACACCTTC.

The chain joins TRBV7-6 to TRBJ2-1; 8 bases are shared with TRBD2. The length of the CDR3 is 15 residues. V trimming: 5 bases; J trimming: 7 bases; junction bases outside the gene matches: 10. CDR1 and CDR2 (germline): SGHVS, FNYEAQ. The CDR3 region has the DNA TGTGCCAGCAGCCAAGGACTAGCCCCCGCAAATGAGCAGTTCTTC. Its protein product is CASSQGLAPANEQFF.

Details on this clone: Other DNA sequences within the sample encode an identical CDR3. This chain joins TRBV5-6 and TRBJ2-1; D tentatively reads TRBD1 or TRBD2 (5 bases each). V dropped 3 bases and J dropped 3 bases, with 10 bases sitting between them. The CDR3 runs to 14 residues. CDR1 and CDR2 from the germline V gene are SGHDT and YYEEEE. The chain's CDR3 is CASSSGRVYNEQFF. In nucleotides, the CDR3 is TGTGCCAGCAGCTCGGGACGGGTCTACAATGAGCAGTTCTTC.

This chain links TRBV2 with TRBJ2-5; TRBD1 might be the D (6 bases). Matching the DNA end better, TRBJ2-7 makes the J call doubtful. Per germline, CDR1 SNHLY and CDR2 FYNNEI. The CDR3 is made up of 15 amino acids. CDR3 loop: CASSDLRDMIYEQYF. For the CDR3, the DNA is TGTGCCAGCAGTGACCTCCGGGACATGATTTACGAGCAGTACTTC.

The chain is built from TRBV7-6 and TRBJ1-2; TRBD1 aligns across 10 bases. The V gene end was trimmed by 5 bases and the J gene end by 6 bases; junction bases not matched to a gene: 12. Germline-derived CDR1 and CDR2 are SGHVS and FNYEAQ. This CDR3 has 16 residues. CDR3 DNA sequence: TGTGCCAGCAGCCAAACTTTGACAGGGGGCGCGGATGGCTACACCTTC. This codes for CASSQTLTGGADGYTF.

The rearrangement links TRBV5-5 to TRBJ1-2, with D unclear. V was cut by 2 bases and J by 6 bases, with 5 bases left in between. The length of the CDR3 is 11 residues. Per germline, CDR1 SGHKS and CDR2 YYEKEE (reference sequence). DNA for the CDR3: TGTGCCAGCAGCTTTTCGGATGGCTACACCTTC. Its translation is CASSFSDGYTF. Together with reference TRBV5-5 and TRBJ1-2, the CDR3 gives the full variable domain: DAGVTQSPTHLIKTRGQQVTLRCSPISGHKSVSWYQQVLGQGPQFIFQYYEKEERGRGNFPDRFSARQFPNYSSELNVNALLLGDSALYLCASSFSDGYTFGSGTRLTVV.

This sequence joins TRBV11-2 and TRBJ1-3, with D unresolved. Germline V gene sequence: CDR1 SGHAT, CDR2 FQNNGV. The V end was cut by 1 base, the J end by 4 bases, with 5 bases between. This CDR3 is built from 13 residues. The CDR3 protein is CASSLGGGNTIYF. CDR3 sequence (DNA): TGTGCCAGCAGCTTAGGTGGGGGAAACACCATATATTTT.

V gene TRBV28 combines with J gene TRBJ2-1; TRBD1 is a possible D gene (6 bases). This CDR3 spans 12 amino acids. Germline V gene lookup returns CDR1 MDHEN and CDR2 SYDVKM. Trimming left V 6 bases short and J 7 bases short, with 10 bases between. The chain's CDR3 is CASRTTGNEQFF. In DNA, the CDR3 is TGTGCCAGCAGAACCACAGGGAATGAGCAGTTCTTC.

This chain links TRBV7-9 with TRBJ1-1; D not certain. The CDR3 contains 13 residues. V dropped 5 bases and J dropped 8 bases, with 15 bases sitting between them. Germline V gene lookup returns CDR1 SEHNR and CDR2 FQNEAQ (reference sequence). The CDR3 protein is CASSPPSEGEAFF. As DNA, the CDR3 is TGTGCCAGCAGCCCCCCCTCCGAGGGCGAAGCTTTCTTT.

This chain links TRBV4-1 with TRBJ2-1, with TRBD2 identical over 8 bases. CDR3 length: 15 amino acids. With V trimmed by 6 bases and J by 2 bases, 6 bases remained unmatched. CDR1 is MGHRA, CDR2 YSYEKL, per germline. The CDR3 region is CASSRLLAAYNEQFF. The CDR3, as DNA: TGCGCCAGCAGTCGACTACTAGCGGCCTACAATGAGCAGTTCTTC.

This sequence joins TRBV5-5 and TRBJ2-6; 7 nucleotides agree with TRBD1. CDR3 length: 20 residues. V shed 4 bases, J shed 0 bases, and the junction held 16 bases outside the gene matches. Looked up from germline, CDR1 is SGHKS and CDR2 is YYEKEE (reference sequence). CDR3 sequence reads: CASSPRVWQGDLSGANVLTF. For the CDR3, the DNA is TGTGCCAGCAGCCCCAGGGTTTGGCAGGGGGACCTCTCTGGGGCCAACGTCCTGACTTTC.

The chain couples TRBV19 to TRBJ1-5; 8 bases agree with TRBD1. CDR1 and CDR2 from the germline V gene are LNHDA and SQIVND (reference sequence). V dropped 1 base and J dropped 6; count of bases not matched to a gene: 8. The CDR3 extends over 16 amino acids. The CDR3 DNA is TGTGCCAGTAGTATAGGGACAGGGTTCCCCATTCAGCCCCAGCATTTT. The encoded protein is CASSIGTGFPIQPQHF.

The chain has TRBV6-5 and TRBJ2-1; 9 nucleotides agree with TRBD1. With V trimmed by 5 bases and J by 7 bases, 9 bases remained unmatched. The CDR3 spans 15 residues. CDR1 is MNHEY, CDR2 SVGAGI, per germline. CDR3 amino acids: CASSITGGSGNEQFF. Here the CDR3 DNA reads TGTGCCAGCAGTATCACAGGGGGCAGTGGGAATGAGCAGTTCTTC.

This clone was seen just once. The CDR3 loop is CASRIPRDRNGGANVLTF. The DNA of the CDR3 is TGCGCCAGCAGAATTCCCCGGGACCGCAACGGAGGGGCCAACGTCCTGACTTTC. The chain recombines TRBV23-1 with TRBJ2-6; D could derive from TRBD1 or TRBD2 (5 bases each). TRBV23-1 is an open reading frame, and its role is uncertain. The CDR3 runs 18 residues. V was shortened by 6 bases and J by 4 bases, with 22 bases between the two germline ends.

The V and J genes are TRBV10-2 and TRBJ1-1, with a possible D match to TRBD1 (6 bases). This CDR3 spans 15 amino acids. Deletions cut 0 bases from V and 5 bases from J, with 13 bases between. CDR1 is WSHSY, CDR2 SAAADI, per germline. The DNA of the CDR3 is TGCGCCAGCAGTGAGTCTAGGGGGTTCCGAACTGAAGCTTTCTTT. This translates into CASSESRGFRTEAFF.

V is TRBV9 and J is TRBJ2-3; D possibly corresponds to TRBD1 (6 bases). This CDR3 has 14 residues. Germline V lookup: CDR1 SGDLS, CDR2 YYNGEE. V lost 4 bases, J lost 2 bases, and 11 bases lay in between. The CDR3 reads CASSYGQTTDTQYF. CDR3 coding DNA: TGTGCCAGCAGCTATGGACAGACCACAGATACGCAGTATTTT.

J is TRBJ1-1 and V is TRBV9; D uncertain. The V and J ends lost 0 bases and 4 bases respectively, with 10 bases between them. The CDR3 is 14 amino acids. Germline CDR1 SGDLS, CDR2 YYNGEE. DNA of the CDR3: TGTGCCAGCAGCGTAGTTTCAAGTTTCACTGAAGCTTTCTTT. Translating it yields CASSVVSSFTEAFF.

This rearrangement joins TRBV7-6 to TRBJ1-3; the match to TRBD1 covers 9 bases. The V and J ends lost 3 bases and 1 base, in that order; junction bases with no gene match: 13. The CDR3 totals 19 residues. Germline V gene lookup returns CDR1 SGHVS and CDR2 FNYEAQ. In DNA form, the CDR3 reads TGTGCCAGCAGCTTGGGCGCCTGGGACAGGGATCCATCTGGAAACACCATATATTTT. Translated, it gives CASSLGAWDRDPSGNTIYF.